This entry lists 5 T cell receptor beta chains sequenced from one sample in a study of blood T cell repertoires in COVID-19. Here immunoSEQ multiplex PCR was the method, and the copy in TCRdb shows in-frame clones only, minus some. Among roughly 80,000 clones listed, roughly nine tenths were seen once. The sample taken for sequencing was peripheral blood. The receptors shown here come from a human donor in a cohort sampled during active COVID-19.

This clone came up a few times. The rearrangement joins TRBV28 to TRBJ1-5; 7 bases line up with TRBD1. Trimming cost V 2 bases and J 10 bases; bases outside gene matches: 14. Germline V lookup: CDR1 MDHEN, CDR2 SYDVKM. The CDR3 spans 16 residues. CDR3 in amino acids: CASSLRGRGNKIPQHF. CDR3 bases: TGTGCCAGCAGTTTAAGGGGCAGGGGGAATAAGATACCCCAGCATTTT.

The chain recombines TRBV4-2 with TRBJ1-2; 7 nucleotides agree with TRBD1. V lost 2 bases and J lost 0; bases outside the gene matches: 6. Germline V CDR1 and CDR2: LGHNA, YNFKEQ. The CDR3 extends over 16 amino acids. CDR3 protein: CASSQPGTASNYGYTF. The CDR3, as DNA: TGTGCCAGCAGCCAACCCGGGACAGCCTCTAACTATGGCTACACCTTC.

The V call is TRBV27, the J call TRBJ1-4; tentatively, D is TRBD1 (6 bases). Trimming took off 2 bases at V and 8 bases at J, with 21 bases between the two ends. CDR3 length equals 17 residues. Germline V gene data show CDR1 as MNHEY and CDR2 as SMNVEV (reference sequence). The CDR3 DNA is TGTGCCAGCAGTTTAAAACCCTCCTGGGGGCTTGGAGAAAAACTGTTTTTT. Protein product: CASSLKPSWGLGEKLFF.

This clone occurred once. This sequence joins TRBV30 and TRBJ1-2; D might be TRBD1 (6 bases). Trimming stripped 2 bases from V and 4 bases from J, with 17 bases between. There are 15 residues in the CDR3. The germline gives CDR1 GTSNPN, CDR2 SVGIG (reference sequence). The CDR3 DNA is TGTGCCTGGAGTCTCACACCCCAGGGGCTCTATGGCTACACCTTC. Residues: CAWSLTPQGLYGYTF.

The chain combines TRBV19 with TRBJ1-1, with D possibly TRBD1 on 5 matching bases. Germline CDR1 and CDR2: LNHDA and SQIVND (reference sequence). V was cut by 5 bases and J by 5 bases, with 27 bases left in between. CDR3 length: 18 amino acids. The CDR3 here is CASSPKTPGPVRRTEAFF. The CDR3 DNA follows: TGTGCCAGTAGTCCGAAGACTCCAGGGCCAGTGAGGCGTACTGAAGCTTTCTTT.